The 19 T cell receptor beta chains in this list originate from one sample, sequenced in a study of T-cell memory formation after mild COVID-19. Using its own MiXCR run on the 5' RACE reads, TCRdb lists one record per CDR3 protein. In the table there are just over 350,000 distinct CDR3 sequences, 14% of which are singletons. Sequencing was done on a sample of PBMCs or a T cell subset sorted from them (not recorded which). The receptors originated from a young man who had mild COVID-19 (a few samples of this study predate the infection). Cell type and time point are not known.

A few counts support this clonotype. The chain uses TRBV9 and TRBJ2-7; 7 nucleotides agree with TRBD1. Germline values: CDR1 SGDLS, CDR2 YYNGEE. This CDR3 comprises 14 residues. Trimming at V came to 4 bases and at J to 5 bases, leaving 9 bases not matched to a gene. The CDR3 here is CASSPEQGFNEQYF. The DNA for the CDR3 is TGTGCCAGCAGCCCAGAACAGGGGTTCAACGAGCAGTACTTC.

This clonotype was seen a few times. The rearrangement links TRBV20-1 to TRBJ1-1, with a possible D match to TRBD1 (5 bases). The V end lost 0 bases, the J end lost 2 bases, and 13 bases lay between the germline ends. This CDR3 region has 15 residues. Per germline, CDR1 DFQATT and CDR2 SNEGSKA (reference sequence). CDR3: CSARDSQGGNTEAFF. Written as DNA, the CDR3 is TGCAGTGCTAGAGATAGCCAGGGTGGTAACACTGAAGCTTTCTTT.

V usage is TRBV30 and J usage is TRBJ2-7; D not resolved. V was pared by 1 base and J by 0 bases, with 7 bases between. From germline, CDR1 is GTSNPN and CDR2 SVGIG (reference sequence). The CDR3 runs to 13 residues. The CDR3 bases are TGTGCCTGGAGTGGACACCTCTCCTACGAGCAGTACTTC. It is translated as CAWSGHLSYEQYF.

This clonotype was counted only a few times. CDR3 sequence: CASSFGHGAYEQYF. CDR3 sequence (DNA): TGTGCCAGCAGCTTCGGTCATGGGGCCTACGAGCAGTACTTC. J is TRBJ2-7 and V is TRBV5-6; D uncertain. V was cut by 2 bases and J by 2 bases, with 11 bases left in between. CDR3 length: 14 residues. Germline CDR1 reads SGHDT; CDR2 reads YYEEEE. Complete variable domain (other parts from reference TRBV5-6 and TRBJ2-7): DAGVTQSPTHLIKTRGQQVTLRCSPKSGHDTVSWYQQALGQGPQFIFQYYEEEERQRGNFPDRFSGHQFPNYSSELNVNALLLGDSALYLCASSFGHGAYEQYFGPGTRLTVT.

V gene TRBV20-1 combines with J gene TRBJ1-1, with a possible D match to TRBD1 (6 bases). Trimming pared 6 bases from V and 0 bases from J, leaving 17 bases between. The CDR3 runs to 15 residues. The germline V gene has CDR1 DFQATT and CDR2 SNEGSKA (reference sequence). The CDR3 nucleotides are TGCAGTGCCCCGAGGGAAGGGACATTGAACACTGAAGCTTTCTTT. It codes for CSAPREGTLNTEAFF.

This clonotype was counted ten times or more. The chain joins TRBV4-1 to TRBJ1-5; D ambiguous. V was cut by 5 bases and J by 5 bases, with 16 bases left in between. From germline, CDR1 is MGHRA and CDR2 YSYEKL. This CDR3 spans 15 amino acids. CDR3 nucleotides: TGCGCCAGCAGCTATCAAGGAGGGAGGGATCAGCCCCAGCATTTT. Residues: CASSYQGGRDQPQHF.

The table lists this clonotype with many counts. The CDR3 spells CSAQIPRLAGGLNDGTQYF. Written as DNA, the CDR3 is TGCAGTGCTCAGATTCCCCGACTAGCGGGGGGCCTTAATGATGGTACGCAGTATTTT. The rearrangement joins TRBV20-1 to TRBJ2-3, with 13 positions matching TRBD2. The ends lost 5 bases at V and 8 bases at J; junction bases unmatched: 22. This CDR3 is 19 amino acids long. Germline lookup yields CDR1 DFQATT and CDR2 SNEGSKA (reference sequence).

In the case of this clonotype: Because it lacks the conserved phenylalanine or tryptophan at the end, this CDR3 is likely a read error. The gene calls are TRBV5-1 and TRBJ2-5; D is possibly TRBD1 (6 bases). The germline V and J ends were trimmed by 0 bases and 2 bases, with 11 bases remaining between them. CDR1 and CDR2 (germline): SGHRS, YFSETQ. The CDR3 is 15 amino acids. CDR3 region: CASSLGTDRQETQYL. CDR3 sequence (DNA): TGCGCCAGCAGCTTGGGGACAGACCGACAAGAGACCCAGTACCTC.

This clonotype was seen only a few times. The chain has TRBV7-2 and TRBJ2-5, with D possibly TRBD2 on 6 matching bases. V lost 5 bases, J lost 4 bases, and 20 bases lay in between. The germline CDR1 and CDR2 sequences are SGHTA and FQGNSA. The CDR3 length is 16 residues. The CDR3: CASSLVGGRVRETQYF. The CDR3 DNA is TGTGCCAGCAGCCTAGTGGGAGGTCGGGTACGAGAGACCCAGTACTTC.

On this clonotype: A much larger clonotype is one base distant, so this may be a read error. This sequence joins TRBV6-4 and TRBJ2-3, with TRBD2 as a possible D gene (6 bases). The CDR3 is 15 amino acids. Germline V gene sequence: CDR1 MRHNA, CDR2 SNTAGT. CDR3 in amino acids: CDSSDSSSATDTQYF. The CDR3 coding sequence is TGTGACAGCAGTGACTCGTCTAGCGCCACAGATACGCAGTATTTT.

This clonotype occurred a few times. The chain links TRBV6-5 to TRBJ2-6, with 9 bases aligning to TRBD1. With V trimmed by 6 bases and J by 3 bases, 6 bases remained unmatched. This CDR3 is built from 16 residues. The V gene's germline CDR1 is MNHEY and CDR2 SVGAGI. The CDR3 reads CASSRQGGNGANVLTF. DNA for the CDR3: TGTGCCAGCAGCCGACAGGGGGGAAATGGGGCCAACGTCCTGACTTTC.

This clonotype was detected a few times. The genes are TRBV5-5 and TRBJ2-5; a weak D match, TRBD2 (7 bases). This CDR3 has 14 amino acids. From germline, CDR1 is SGHKS and CDR2 YYEKEE (reference sequence). V was trimmed by 1 base and J by 5 bases, leaving 12 bases between them. The DNA for the CDR3 is TGTGCCAGCAGCTTGTTTGAGGGGGGGGAGACCCAGTACTTC. Translation gives CASSLFEGGETQYF.

The J gene is TRBJ2-3, the V gene TRBV5-1, with 9 bases that match TRBD2. The CDR3 spans 15 residues. Germline V gives CDR1 SGHRS, CDR2 YFSETQ. Trimming took 2 bases from V and 5 from J; bases not matched to a gene: 6. In DNA form, the CDR3 reads TGCGCCAGCAGCTTTAGGCGGGGGGGCGGAGATACGCAGTATTTT. Its protein is CASSFRRGGGDTQYF.

This sequence joins TRBV7-2 and TRBJ1-4; maybe TRBD1 (5 bases). The CDR3 consists of 13 residues. Per the germline V gene, CDR1 is SGHTA and CDR2 is FQGNSA. The V end was cut by 5 bases, the J end by 14 bases, with 18 bases between. The CDR3 nucleotides read TGTGCCAGCAGCGGACGGGACCGCGGAGGTCTGTTTTTT. Translation: CASSGRDRGGLFF. The complete variable domain, with remaining parts taken from reference TRBV7-2 and TRBJ1-4, reads GAGVSQSPSNKVTEKGKDVELRCDPISGHTALYWYRQSLGQGLEFLIYFQGNSAPDKSGLPSDRFSAERTGGSVSTLTIQRTQQEDSAVYLCASSGRDRGGLFFGSGTQLSVL.

J is TRBJ1-4 and V is TRBV4-3, with D tentatively TRBD1 (5 bases). Germline values: CDR1 LGHNA, CDR2 YSLEER. The CDR3 loop spans 15 amino acids. Trimming cost V 0 bases and J 4 bases, with 9 bases left between them. CDR3 sequence (DNA): TGCGCCAGCAGCCAAGAGGGGACGGGTAATGAAAAACTGTTTTTT. Amino acid sequence: CASSQEGTGNEKLFF.

This chain joins TRBV5-6 and TRBJ2-7, with D possibly matching TRBD2 (5 bases). The germline gives CDR1 SGHDT, CDR2 YYEEEE. This CDR3 is 14 amino acids long. Trimming left V 4 bases short and J 4 bases short, with 15 bases between. In nucleotides, the CDR3 is TGTGCCAGCAGCGTCGGAGGAAGCGAATACGAGCAGTACTTC. Encoded protein: CASSVGGSEYEQYF.

A few counts support this clonotype. The chain links TRBV27 to TRBJ2-3, with D perhaps TRBD1 (6 bases). This CDR3 has 18 amino acids. CDR1 and CDR2 (germline): MNHEY, SMNVEV (reference sequence). V lost 0 bases to trimming and J lost 6 bases, with 22 bases between them. The CDR3 nucleotides read TGTGCCAGCAGTTTATCGGGTAGACAGGACAGCAAGCCTGATACGCAGTATTTT. Its protein is CASSLSGRQDSKPDTQYF.

This clonotype occurred a few times. The gene calls are TRBV6-6 and TRBJ2-7; D is perhaps TRBD1 or TRBD2 (5 bases each). The CDR3 runs to 12 residues. Germline CDR1 MNHNY, CDR2 SVGAGI (reference sequence). Trimming took off 0 bases at V and 6 bases at J, with 6 bases between the two ends. The CDR3 reads CASSYSRGEQYV. The CDR3 region has the DNA TGTGCCAGCAGTTACTCGAGGGGCGAGCAGTACGTC.

This chain joins TRBV9 and TRBJ1-1, with D maybe TRBD1 (6 bases). V was shortened by 0 bases and J by 5 bases, with 14 bases between the two germline ends. The CDR3 extends over 15 amino acids. Germline CDR1 SGDLS, CDR2 YYNGEE. CDR3: CASSVVGGRGTEAFF. The CDR3 bases are TGTGCCAGCAGCGTAGTGGGGGGGCGGGGAACTGAAGCTTTCTTT. The entire variable domain, with the rest obtained from reference TRBV9 and TRBJ1-1, is as follows: DSGVTQTPKHLITATGQRVTLRCSPRSGDLSVYWYQQSLDQGLQFLIQYYNGEERAKGNILERFSAQQFPDLHSELNLSSLELGDSALYFCASSVVGGRGTEAFFGQGTRLTVV.